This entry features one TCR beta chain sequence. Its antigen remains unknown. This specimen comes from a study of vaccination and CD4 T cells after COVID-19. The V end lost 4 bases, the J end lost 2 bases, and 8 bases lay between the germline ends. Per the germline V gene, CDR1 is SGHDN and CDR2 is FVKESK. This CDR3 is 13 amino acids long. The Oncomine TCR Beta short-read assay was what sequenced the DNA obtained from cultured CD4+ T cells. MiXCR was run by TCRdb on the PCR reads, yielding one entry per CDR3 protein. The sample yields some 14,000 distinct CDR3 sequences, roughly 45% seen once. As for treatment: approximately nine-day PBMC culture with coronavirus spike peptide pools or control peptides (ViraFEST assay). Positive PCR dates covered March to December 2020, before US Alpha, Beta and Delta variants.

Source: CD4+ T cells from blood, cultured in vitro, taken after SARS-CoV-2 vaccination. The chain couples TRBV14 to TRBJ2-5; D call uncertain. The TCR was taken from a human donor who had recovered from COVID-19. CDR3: CASSRAFQETQYF. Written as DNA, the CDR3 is TGTGCCAGCAGCCGGGCATTTCAAGAGACCCAGTACTTC.